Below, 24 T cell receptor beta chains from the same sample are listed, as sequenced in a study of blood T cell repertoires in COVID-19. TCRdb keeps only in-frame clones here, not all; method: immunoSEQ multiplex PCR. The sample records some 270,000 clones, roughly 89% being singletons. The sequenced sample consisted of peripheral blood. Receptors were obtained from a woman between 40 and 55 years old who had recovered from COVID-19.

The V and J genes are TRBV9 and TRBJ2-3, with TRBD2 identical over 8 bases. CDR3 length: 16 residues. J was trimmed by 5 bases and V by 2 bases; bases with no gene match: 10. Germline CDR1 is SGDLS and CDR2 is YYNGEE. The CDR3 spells CASSVGEGLGVDTQYF. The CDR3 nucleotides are TGTGCCAGCAGCGTGGGGGAGGGACTAGGGGTAGATACGCAGTATTTT.

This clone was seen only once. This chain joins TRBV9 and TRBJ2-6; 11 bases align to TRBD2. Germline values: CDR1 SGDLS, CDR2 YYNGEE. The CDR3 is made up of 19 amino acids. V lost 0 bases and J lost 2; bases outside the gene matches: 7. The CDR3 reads CASSVAVSGRATGANVLTF. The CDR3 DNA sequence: TGTGCCAGCAGCGTAGCGGTTAGCGGGAGGGCAACTGGGGCCAACGTCCTGACTTTC. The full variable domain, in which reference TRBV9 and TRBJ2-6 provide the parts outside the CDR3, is DSGVTQTPKHLITATGQRVTLRCSPRSGDLSVYWYQQSLDQGLQFLIQYYNGEERAKGNILERFSAQQFPDLHSELNLSSLELGDSALYFCASSVAVSGRATGANVLTFGAGSRLTVL.

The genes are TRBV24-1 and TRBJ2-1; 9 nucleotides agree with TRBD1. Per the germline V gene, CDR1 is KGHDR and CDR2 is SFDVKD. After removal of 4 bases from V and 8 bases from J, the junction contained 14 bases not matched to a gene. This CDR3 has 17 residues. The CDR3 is CATSDRKRDRASDEQFF. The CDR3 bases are TGTGCCACCAGTGACCGAAAACGGGACAGGGCTTCCGATGAGCAGTTCTTC.

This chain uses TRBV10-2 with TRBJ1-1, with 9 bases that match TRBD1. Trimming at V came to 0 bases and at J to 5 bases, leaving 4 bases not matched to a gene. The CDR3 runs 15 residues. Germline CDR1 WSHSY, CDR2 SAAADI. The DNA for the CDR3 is TGCGCCAGCAGTGAGTCGGGACAGGGAGGTACTGAAGCTTTCTTT. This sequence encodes CASSESGQGGTEAFF.

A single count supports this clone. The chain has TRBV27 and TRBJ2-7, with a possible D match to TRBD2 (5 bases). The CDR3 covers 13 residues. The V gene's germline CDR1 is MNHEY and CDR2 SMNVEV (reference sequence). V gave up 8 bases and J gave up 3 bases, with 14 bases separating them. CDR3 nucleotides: TGTGCCAGCCGGGGTGCCCCAAGCTACGAGCAGTACTTC. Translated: CASRGAPSYEQYF.

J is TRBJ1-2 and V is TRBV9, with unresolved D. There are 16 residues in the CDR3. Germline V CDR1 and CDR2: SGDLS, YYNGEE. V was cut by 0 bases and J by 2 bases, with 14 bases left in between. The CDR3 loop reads CASSVGGEGWNYGYTF. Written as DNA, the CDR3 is TGTGCCAGCAGCGTAGGTGGGGAGGGATGGAACTATGGCTACACCTTC.

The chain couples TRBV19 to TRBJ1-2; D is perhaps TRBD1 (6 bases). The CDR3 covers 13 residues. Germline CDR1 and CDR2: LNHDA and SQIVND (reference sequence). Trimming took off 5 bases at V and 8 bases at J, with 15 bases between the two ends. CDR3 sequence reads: CASSSGHFGGYTF. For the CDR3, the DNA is TGTGCCAGTAGTTCGGGACATTTCGGAGGCTACACCTTC.

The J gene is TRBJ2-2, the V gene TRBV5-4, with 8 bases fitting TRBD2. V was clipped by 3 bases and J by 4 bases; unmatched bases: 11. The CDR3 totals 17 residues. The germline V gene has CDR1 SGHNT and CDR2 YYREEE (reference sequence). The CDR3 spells CASSSGLALYGTGELFF. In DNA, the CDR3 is TGTGCCAGCAGCTCCGGACTAGCTCTATACGGCACCGGGGAGCTGTTTTTT.

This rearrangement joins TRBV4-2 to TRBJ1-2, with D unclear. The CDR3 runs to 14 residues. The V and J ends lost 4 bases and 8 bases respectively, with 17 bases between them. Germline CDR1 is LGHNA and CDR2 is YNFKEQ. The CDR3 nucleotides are TGTGCCAGCAGCCCCCAAGGAGTTACGGGGGGCTACACCTTC. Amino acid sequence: CASSPQGVTGGYTF.

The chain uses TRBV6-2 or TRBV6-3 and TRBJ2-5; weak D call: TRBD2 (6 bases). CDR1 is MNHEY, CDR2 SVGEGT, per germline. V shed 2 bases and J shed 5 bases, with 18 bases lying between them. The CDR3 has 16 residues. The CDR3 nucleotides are TGTGCCAGCAGTTACCCTGGGACTCGAACGGGGGAGACCCAGTACTTC. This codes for CASSYPGTRTGETQYF.

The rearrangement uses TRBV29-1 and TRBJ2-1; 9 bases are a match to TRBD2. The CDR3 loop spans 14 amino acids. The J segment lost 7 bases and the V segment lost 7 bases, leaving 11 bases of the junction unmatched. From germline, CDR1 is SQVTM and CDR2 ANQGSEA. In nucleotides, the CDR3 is TGCAGCGGGAGCCGGGGCGGGAGGGGGAATGAGCAGTTCTTC. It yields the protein CSGSRGGRGNEQFF.

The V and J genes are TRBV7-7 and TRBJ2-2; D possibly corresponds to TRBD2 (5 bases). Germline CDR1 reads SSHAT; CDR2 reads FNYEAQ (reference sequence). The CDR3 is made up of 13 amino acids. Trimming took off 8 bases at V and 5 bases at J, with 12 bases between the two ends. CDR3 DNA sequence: TGTGCCAGCGGACTGAAAGGAACCGGGGAGCTGTTTTTT. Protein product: CASGLKGTGELFF.

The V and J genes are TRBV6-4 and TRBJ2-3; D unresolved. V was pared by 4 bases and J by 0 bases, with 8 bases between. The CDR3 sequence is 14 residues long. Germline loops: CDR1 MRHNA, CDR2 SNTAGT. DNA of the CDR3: TGTGCCAGCAGTGTCGCGGCTAGCACAGATACGCAGTATTTT. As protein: CASSVAASTDTQYF.

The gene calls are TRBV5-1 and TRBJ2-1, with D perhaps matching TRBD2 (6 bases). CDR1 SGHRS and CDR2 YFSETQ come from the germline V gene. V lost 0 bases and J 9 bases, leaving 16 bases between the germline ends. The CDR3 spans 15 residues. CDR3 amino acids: CASSLDGRTNAEQFF. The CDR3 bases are TGCGCCAGCAGCTTGGACGGACGGACTAACGCTGAGCAGTTCTTC.

The CDR3, as DNA: TGTGCCACCAGCAGAGATAATGTGCGGACAGACCGCTACACCTTC. Amino acids: CATSRDNVRTDRYTF. The rearrangement joins TRBV15 to TRBJ1-2, with TRBD1 as a possible D gene (6 bases). Germline-derived CDR1 and CDR2 are LNHNV and YYDKDF (reference sequence). V was pared by 0 bases and J by 9 bases, with 17 bases between. This CDR3 contains 15 residues.

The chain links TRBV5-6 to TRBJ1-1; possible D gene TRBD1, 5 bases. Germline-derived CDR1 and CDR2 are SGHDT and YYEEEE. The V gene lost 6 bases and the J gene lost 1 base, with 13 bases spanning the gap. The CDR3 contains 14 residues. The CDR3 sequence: CASTPGQWNTEAFF. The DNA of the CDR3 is TGTGCCAGCACACCAGGACAATGGAACACTGAAGCTTTCTTT.

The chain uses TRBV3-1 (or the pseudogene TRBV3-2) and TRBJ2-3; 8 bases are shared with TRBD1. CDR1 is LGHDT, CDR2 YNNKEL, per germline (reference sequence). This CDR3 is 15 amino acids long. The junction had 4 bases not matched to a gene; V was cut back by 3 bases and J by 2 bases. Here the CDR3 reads CASSHRGLDTDTQYF. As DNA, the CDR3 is TGTGCCAGCAGCCACAGGGGGCTTGACACAGATACGCAGTATTTT.

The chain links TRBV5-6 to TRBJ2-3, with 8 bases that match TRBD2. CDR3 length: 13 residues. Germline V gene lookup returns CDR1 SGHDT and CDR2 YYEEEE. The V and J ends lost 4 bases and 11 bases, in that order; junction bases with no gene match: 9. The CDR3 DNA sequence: TGTGCCAGCAGCCTCCAAAGCGGGGGAGGGCAGTATTTT. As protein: CASSLQSGGGQYF.

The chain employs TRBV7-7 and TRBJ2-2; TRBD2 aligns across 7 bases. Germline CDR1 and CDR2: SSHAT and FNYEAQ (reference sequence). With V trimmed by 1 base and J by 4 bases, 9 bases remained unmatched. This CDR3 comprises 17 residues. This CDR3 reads CASSLEVGRGGTGELFF. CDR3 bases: TGTGCCAGCAGCTTAGAGGTGGGGCGCGGGGGCACCGGGGAGCTGTTTTTT.

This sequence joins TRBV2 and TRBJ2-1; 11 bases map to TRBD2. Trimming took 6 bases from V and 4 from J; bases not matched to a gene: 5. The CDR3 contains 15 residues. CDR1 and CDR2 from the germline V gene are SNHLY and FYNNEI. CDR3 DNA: TGTGCCAGCAGGGCGACTAGCGGGGAATACAATGAGCAGTTCTTC. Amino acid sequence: CASRATSGEYNEQFF.

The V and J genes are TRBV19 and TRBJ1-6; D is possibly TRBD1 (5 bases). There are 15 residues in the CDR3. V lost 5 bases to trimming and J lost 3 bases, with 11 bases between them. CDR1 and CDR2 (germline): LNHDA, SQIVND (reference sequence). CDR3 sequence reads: CASSPGWDYNSPLHF. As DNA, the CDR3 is TGTGCCAGTAGTCCAGGGTGGGACTATAATTCACCCCTCCACTTT.

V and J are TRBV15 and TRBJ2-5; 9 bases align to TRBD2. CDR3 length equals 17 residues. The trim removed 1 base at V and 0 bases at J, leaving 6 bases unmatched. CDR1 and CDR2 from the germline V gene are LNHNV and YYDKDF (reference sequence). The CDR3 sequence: CATSRVLVAGDQETQYF. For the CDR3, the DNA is TGTGCCACCAGCAGAGTTTTGGTAGCGGGGGACCAAGAGACCCAGTACTTC.

CDR3 DNA sequence: TGCAGCGTTGTACCGGACATGAACACTGAAGCTTTCTTT. Amino acid sequence: CSVVPDMNTEAFF. The V call is TRBV29-1, the J call TRBJ1-1; D might be TRBD1 (5 bases). Trimming pared 4 bases from V and 0 bases from J, leaving 9 bases between. Germline CDR1 is SQVTM and CDR2 is ANQGSEA. This CDR3 is 13 amino acids long.

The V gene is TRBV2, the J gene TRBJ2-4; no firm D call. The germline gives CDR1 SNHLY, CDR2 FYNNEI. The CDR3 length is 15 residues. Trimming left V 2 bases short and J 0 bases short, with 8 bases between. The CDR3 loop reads CASSENGLAKNIQYF. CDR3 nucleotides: TGTGCCAGCAGTGAAAACGGGTTAGCCAAAAACATTCAGTACTTC.